In this sample, the clone carrying this TCR beta chain turned up many times. Its specificity is not known. TCRdb analysed the reads with MiXCR anew, one entry per CDR3 protein. The profile shows more than 350,000 distinct CDR3 sequences, roughly 31% of them singletons. This specimen belongs to a study of T cell repertoires in cytomegalovirus infection. Study in general: CMV infection plus the matching HLA type was flagged by public TCR beta signatures.

Per the germline V gene, CDR1 is MDHEN and CDR2 is SYDVKM. The CDR3 extends over 13 amino acids. V shed 7 bases and J shed 8 bases, with 17 bases lying between them. General study results and limits: The ex vivo response showed dominance by HLA-C-restricted CMV-specific TCR beta clonotypes.

The clonotype comes from a human donor in good health (CMV status not recorded). Some clones in this sample may be carry-over from other donors' samples. Sequenced: PBMCs. The chain links TRBV28 to TRBJ1-1, with TRBD1 as a possible D gene (5 bases). The CDR3 sequence is CASTLVRGSEAFF. CDR3 coding DNA: TGTGCCAGCACCTTGGTTAGGGGCTCGGAAGCTTTCTTT.